The sequence of this TCR beta chain was determined in a study of T cell changes during pregnancy in multiple sclerosis. Trimming removed 5 bases from V and 8 bases from J; junction bases left unmatched: 4. The CDR3 consists of 12 residues. Germline values: CDR1 MNHEY, CDR2 SMNVEV (reference sequence). The repertoire was sequenced with immunoSEQ multiplex PCR; TCRdb's copy has only in-frame clones and lacks some. The sample consists of about 38,000 clones, 85% to 95% of them appearing once. The source was CD4+ T cells from peripheral blood mononuclear cells, collected in the second trimester of pregnancy. This TCR derives from a female donor with multiple sclerosis, enrolled in a pregnancy study. The genes are TRBV27 and TRBJ1-2, with 8 positions matching TRBD1. Here the CDR3 DNA reads TGTGCCAGCAGTGACAGGGGCAGGGGCTACACCTTC. It yields the protein CASSDRGRGYTF.